This entry describes one T cell receptor beta chain. This sample also contains other DNA sequences that code for the same CDR3. This sample is part of a study of shared clonotypes between healthy human individuals. Positive CCR7 selection of CD45RO-negative cells yielded the naive CD8 cells, and terminally differentiated effector memory CD45RA+ cells were excluded. The protocol was immunoSEQ multiplex PCR, while the TCRdb copy is restricted to in-frame clones and leaves out a portion. The data hold roughly 2.1 million clones, with roughly 91% observed a single time. Trimming removed 2 bases at V and 3 bases at J, with 11 bases between. The CDR3 sequence is 14 residues long. The V gene's germline CDR1 is MNHEY and CDR2 SMNVEV (reference sequence).

This sequence joins TRBV27 and TRBJ2-7; possibly TRBD1 for D (6 bases). Source material: naive CD8+ T cells from PBMCs. The origin of this receptor is a man aged 18-30 years in good health. Some clones in this sample may be carry-over from other donors' samples. The CDR3 DNA reads as TGTGCCAGCAGTTTAACAGGGACCCTCTACGAGCAGTACTTC. It translates to CASSLTGTLYEQYF.